A single sample gave rise to the 16 T cell receptor beta chains below, sequenced in a study of blood T cell repertoires in COVID-19. Sequenced by immunoSEQ multiplex PCR; TCRdb stores in-frame clones only, minus some. The table shows about 56,000 clones, with roughly 84% occurring only once. Sequencing was done on a sample of peripheral blood. All receptors come from a woman older than 75 with acute or convalescent COVID-19.

The rearrangement uses TRBV2 and TRBJ1-5, with D maybe TRBD1 (5 bases). The CDR3 extends over 15 amino acids. V was shortened by 8 bases and J by 0 bases, with 14 bases between the two germline ends. Germline loops: CDR1 SNHLY, CDR2 FYNNEI. The DNA of the CDR3 is TGTGCCAGCGCTGAGACAGTAGTTAGCAATCAGCCCCAGCATTTT. Translating it yields CASAETVVSNQPQHF.

The chain joins TRBV6-5 to TRBJ1-1; TRBD1 matches at 11 bases. The ends lost 4 bases at V and 7 bases at J; junction bases unmatched: 5. The germline gives CDR1 MNHEY, CDR2 SVGAGI. This CDR3 spans 14 amino acids. CDR3 in DNA: TGTGCCAGCAGTTTGGGACAGGGGGTTGTTGAAGCTTTCTTT. The encoded protein is CASSLGQGVVEAFF.

The V call is TRBV5-1, the J call TRBJ1-2; D remains unclear. The germline V gene has CDR1 SGHRS and CDR2 YFSETQ. The CDR3 is 14 residues long. V shed 1 base and J shed 5 bases, with 12 bases lying between them. In DNA, the CDR3 is TGCGCCAGCAGCTTGTATCCGGGAAAATATGGCTACACCTTC. Protein: CASSLYPGKYGYTF.

The chain joins TRBV12-5 to TRBJ2-5, with D possibly being TRBD1 (5 bases). V lost 7 bases to trimming and J lost 4 bases, with 19 bases between them. The CDR3 loop spans 15 amino acids. Germline CDR1 LGHNT, CDR2 FRNRAP. The DNA for the CDR3 is TGTGCTAGTGCCGTAACTGGGGCCCCGGGAGAGACCCAGTACTTC. Translated: CASAVTGAPGETQYF.

The V gene is TRBV6-5, the J gene TRBJ2-7; TRBD2 matches at 7 bases. V lost 0 bases to trimming and J lost 8 bases; unmatched junction nucleotides: 4. CDR1 MNHEY and CDR2 SVGAGI come from the germline V gene. This CDR3 contains 13 residues. The CDR3 coding sequence is TGTGCCAGCAGTTACTCAGGGAGGGAGAAGCAGTACTTC. Translated: CASSYSGREKQYF.

The gene calls are TRBV18 and TRBJ2-7; TRBD1 matches at 9 bases. This CDR3 has 14 residues. Trimming removed 3 bases from V and 4 bases from J; junction bases left unmatched: 4. CDR1 and CDR2 from the germline V gene are KGHSH and LQKENI. CDR3 in DNA: TGTGCCAGCTCACCGGCCGGGACAGGGTACGAGCAGTACTTC. Its protein is CASSPAGTGYEQYF.

The chain has TRBV3-1 (or the pseudogene TRBV3-2) and TRBJ1-3, with unresolved D. CDR3 length: 14 residues. The germline CDR1 and CDR2 sequences are LGHDT and YNNKEL (reference sequence). V gave up 0 bases and J gave up 8 bases, with 11 bases separating them. This chain's CDR3 is CASSQEGGLDTIYF. DNA for the CDR3: TGTGCCAGCAGCCAAGAGGGAGGTTTGGACACCATATATTTT.

V gene TRBV19 combines with J gene TRBJ2-2; D remains ambiguous. Germline V gene lookup returns CDR1 LNHDA and CDR2 SQIVND (reference sequence). This CDR3 region has 15 residues. V lost 7 bases and J lost 0, with 12 bases in between. CDR3 amino acids: CASIRSNANTGELFF. In nucleotides, the CDR3 is TGTGCCAGTATTAGGAGTAACGCGAACACCGGGGAGCTGTTTTTT.

The chain joins TRBV20-1 to TRBJ2-3; 11 bases line up with TRBD2. V shed 3 bases and J 4 bases; nucleotides not matched to a gene: 12. This CDR3 is built from 17 residues. Germline V lookup: CDR1 DFQATT, CDR2 SNEGSKA (reference sequence). CDR3 region: CSASVAGGLLRSDTQYF. CDR3 in DNA: TGCAGTGCTAGTGTAGCGGGGGGGCTTCTGAGGTCAGATACGCAGTATTTT.

V gene TRBV6-6 combines with J gene TRBJ1-5; 9 nucleotides agree with TRBD1. In germline, CDR1 is MNHNY, CDR2 SVGAGI (reference sequence). The CDR3 is 17 residues long. The J segment lost 6 bases and the V segment lost 5 bases, leaving 14 bases of the junction unmatched. CDR3 residues: CASSPQPGQGSGQPQHF. The CDR3 coding sequence is TGTGCCAGCAGTCCCCAACCGGGACAGGGATCAGGTCAGCCCCAGCATTTT.

The sample holds one count of this clone. This chain links TRBV7-2 with TRBJ2-1; D is perhaps TRBD2 (5 bases). Germline loops: CDR1 SGHTA, CDR2 FQGNSA. The V end was cut by 4 bases, the J end by 6 bases, with 13 bases between. The CDR3 runs to 14 residues. CDR3: CASSSNAGPNEQFF. CDR3 bases: TGTGCCAGCAGCTCAAATGCGGGCCCCAATGAGCAGTTCTTC.

This chain connects TRBV29-1 to TRBJ1-1; 7 nucleotides line up with TRBD1. J lost 1 base, V lost 6 bases, and 11 bases had no gene match. This CDR3 spans 15 amino acids. The germline gives CDR1 SQVTM, CDR2 ANQGSEA. The CDR3 DNA reads as TGCAGCGTCGCCCCACGGACAGGAAAGAACACTGAAGCTTTCTTT. It yields the protein CSVAPRTGKNTEAFF.

This clone occurred a few times. J is TRBJ2-2 and V is TRBV11-3, with D uncertain. V shed 3 bases and J shed 5 bases, with 10 bases lying between them. Germline-derived CDR1 and CDR2 are SGHNT and YENEEA. The CDR3 covers 14 residues. CDR3 protein: CASSFSPYTGELFF. As DNA, the CDR3 is TGTGCCAGCAGCTTTAGTCCTTATACCGGGGAGCTGTTTTTT.

This clone is a singleton in its sample. J is TRBJ2-2 and V is TRBV19, with D possibly being TRBD1 (6 bases). Germline V gives CDR1 LNHDA, CDR2 SQIVND (reference sequence). V shed 3 bases and J shed 5 bases, with 7 bases lying between them. The CDR3 loop spans 13 amino acids. The CDR3 DNA sequence: TGTGCCAGTAGTATCCAGGGGACCGGGGAGCTGTTTTTT. Its translation is CASSIQGTGELFF.

This clone has a count of ten or more. The V and J genes are TRBV5-8 and TRBJ1-3, with 9 bases fitting TRBD1. The V gene's germline CDR1 is SGHTS and CDR2 YDEGEE. V dropped 4 bases and J dropped 6; count of bases not matched to a gene: 8. The CDR3 has 15 amino acids. The CDR3: CASSLSGTGLNTIYF. CDR3 bases: TGTGCCAGCAGCCTCTCCGGGACAGGGCTAAACACCATATATTTT.

This rearrangement joins TRBV27 to TRBJ1-5; the D gene is possibly TRBD1 (5 bases). CDR1 and CDR2 (germline): MNHEY, SMNVEV (reference sequence). CDR3 length: 20 amino acids. V was cut by 0 bases and J by 0 bases, with 21 bases left in between. The CDR3 here is CASSLSGPGGTLYSNQPQHF. In DNA, the CDR3 is TGTGCCAGCAGTTTATCCGGGCCCGGGGGAACCTTGTATAGCAATCAGCCCCAGCATTTT.